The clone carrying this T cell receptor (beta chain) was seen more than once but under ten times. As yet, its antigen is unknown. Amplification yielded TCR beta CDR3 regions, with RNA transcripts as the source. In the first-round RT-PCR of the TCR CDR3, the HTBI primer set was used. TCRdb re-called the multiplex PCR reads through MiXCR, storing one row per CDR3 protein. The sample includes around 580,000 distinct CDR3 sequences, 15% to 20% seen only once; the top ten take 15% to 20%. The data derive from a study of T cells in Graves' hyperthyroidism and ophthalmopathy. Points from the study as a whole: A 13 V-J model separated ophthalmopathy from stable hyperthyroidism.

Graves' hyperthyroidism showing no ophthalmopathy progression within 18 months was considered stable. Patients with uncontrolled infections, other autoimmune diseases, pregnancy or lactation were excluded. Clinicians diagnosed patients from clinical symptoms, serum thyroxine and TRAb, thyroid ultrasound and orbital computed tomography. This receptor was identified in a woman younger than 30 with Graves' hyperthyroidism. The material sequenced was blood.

The CDR3 nucleotides are TGTGCCAGCAGCTCCCTTTGGCAGAGCAATCAGCCCCAGCATTTT. It translates to CASSSLWQSNQPQHF. V gene TRBV5-8 combines with J gene TRBJ1-5; D is ambiguous. Trimming stripped 3 bases from V and 1 base from J, with 11 bases between. CDR3 size: 15 residues. Per germline, CDR1 SGHTS and CDR2 YDEGEE.